The 27 T cell receptor beta chains reported below all come from one sample, sequenced in a study of cytomegalovirus exposure and HLA in healthy donors. Vbeta (60) and Jbeta (13) primers were used in the PCR. Assay used: immunoSEQ multiplex PCR; TCRdb lists only in-frame clones, some missing. The data hold roughly 190,000 clones, with about 9% observed a single time. Material: PBMCs. These receptor sequences come from a woman aged 30 to 39 in good health and CMV-seropositive.

The gene calls are TRBV6-1 and TRBJ2-7; possibly TRBD2 for D (6 bases). The germline V gene encodes CDR1 MNHNS and CDR2 SASEGT. The CDR3 consists of 14 residues. V was trimmed by 5 bases and J by 1 base, leaving 12 bases between them. CDR3 loop: CASSSGLYSYEQYF. The CDR3 DNA is TGTGCCAGCAGTTCAGGACTATATTCCTACGAGCAGTACTTC.

The chain is built from TRBV5-4 and TRBJ1-1; possible D gene TRBD1, 6 bases. Germline CDR1 and CDR2: SGHNT and YYREEE (reference sequence). Trimming pared 2 bases from V and 4 bases from J, leaving 15 bases between. The CDR3 has 15 residues. In DNA form, the CDR3 reads TGTGCCAGCAGCTTTGTCGCAAAGGGGGTCACTGAAGCTTTCTTT. Its translation is CASSFVAKGVTEAFF.

The chain carries TRBV7-6 and TRBJ2-6, with D hard to call. This CDR3 has 15 residues. The V end was cut by 2 bases, the J end by 0 bases, with 5 bases between. Germline CDR1 is SGHVS and CDR2 is FNYEAQ. CDR3: CASSLRSSGANVLTF. CDR3 in DNA: TGTGCCAGCAGCTTAAGGAGCTCTGGGGCCAACGTCCTGACTTTC.

The chain recombines TRBV2 with TRBJ1-6; D is uncertain. Germline V gene lookup returns CDR1 SNHLY and CDR2 FYNNEI. The CDR3 runs to 15 residues. V lost 5 bases and J lost 7, with 15 bases in between. CDR3: CASSLDSPANSPLHF. The CDR3 region has the DNA TGTGCCAGCAGTCTCGACTCTCCGGCGAATTCACCCCTCCACTTT.

This clone was seen a handful of times. CDR3 loop: CAISEPAAEAFF. The CDR3 DNA sequence: TGTGCCATCAGTGAGCCAGCGGCTGAAGCTTTCTTT. This sequence joins TRBV10-3 and TRBJ1-1; the D is unclear. Germline CDR1 is ENHRY and CDR2 is SYGVKD. Trimming removed 2 bases at V and 6 bases at J, with 7 bases between. The length of the CDR3 is 12 residues.

This rearrangement joins TRBV30 to TRBJ1-3, with TRBD1 as a possible D gene (6 bases). Germline V gene data show CDR1 as GTSNPN and CDR2 as SVGIG (reference sequence). CDR3 length equals 13 residues. V lost 5 bases, J lost 4 bases, and 12 bases lay in between. CDR3 nucleotide sequence: TGTGCCTGGGGTACAGGGCCCGGAAACACCATATATTTT. It yields the protein CAWGTGPGNTIYF.

This clone was picked up a small number of times. The V and J genes are TRBV5-1 and TRBJ1-4, with TRBD1 identical over 9 bases. CDR1 and CDR2 from the germline V gene are SGHRS and YFSETQ. The CDR3 sequence is 16 residues long. V dropped 0 bases and J dropped 8; count of bases not matched to a gene: 8. The DNA of the CDR3 is TGCGCCAGCAGCTTGGCCGGGGGGACAGGGAACGAAAAACTGTTTTTT. Its translation: CASSLAGGTGNEKLFF.

The table lists this clone with a few counts. The V call is TRBV10-3, the J call TRBJ2-6; tentatively, D is TRBD1 (6 bases). The germline V gene has CDR1 ENHRY and CDR2 SYGVKD. V lost 5 bases and J 2 bases, leaving 10 bases between the germline ends. The CDR3 covers 15 residues. CDR3 nucleotide sequence: TGTGCCATCAGTAAGGACAGTCCTGGGGCCAACGTCCTGACTTTC. Amino acid sequence: CAISKDSPGANVLTF.

This clone came up a few times. V and J are TRBV7-8 and TRBJ2-7, with D possibly TRBD1 on 6 matching bases. Germline V gives CDR1 SGHVS, CDR2 FQNEAQ. This CDR3 region has 16 residues. V dropped 2 bases and J dropped 2 bases, with 16 bases sitting between them. This CDR3 reads CASSLSVQGSAYEQYF. CDR3 nucleotide sequence: TGTGCCAGCAGCTTATCGGTACAGGGCTCAGCCTACGAGCAGTACTTC.

The chain uses TRBV9 and TRBJ2-3, with D perhaps matching TRBD2 (7 bases). Trimming removed 0 bases from V and 2 bases from J, with 13 bases in between. CDR3 length: 16 residues. Per the germline V gene, CDR1 is SGDLS and CDR2 is YYNGEE. This CDR3 is CASSVEGGAVTDTQYF. In nucleotides, the CDR3 is TGTGCCAGCAGCGTAGAGGGGGGGGCGGTCACAGATACGCAGTATTTT.

This clone has only a few counts. The gene calls are TRBV2 and TRBJ2-7; TRBD1 agrees at 9 bases. The V and J ends lost 3 bases and 1 base, in that order; junction bases with no gene match: 16. Per the germline V gene, CDR1 is SNHLY and CDR2 is FYNNEI. This CDR3 has 19 amino acids. CDR3 amino acids: CASSEVGAAGGTGSYEQYF. In DNA form, the CDR3 reads TGTGCCAGCAGTGAGGTCGGAGCGGCCGGGGGGACAGGGTCCTACGAGCAGTACTTC.

This clone turned up a few times. The chain is built from TRBV29-1 and TRBJ1-1; TRBD1 aligns across 7 bases. The CDR3 loop spans 14 amino acids. V was pared by 4 bases and J by 2 bases, with 7 bases of the junction left unmatched. Germline loops: CDR1 SQVTM, CDR2 ANQGSEA. CDR3 in DNA: TGCAGCGTTGGACAGGGAGGTGATAACACTGAAGCTTTCTTT. Translating gives CSVGQGGDNTEAFF.

The chain couples TRBV6-5 to TRBJ1-2; no clear D. Trimming stripped 8 bases from V and 3 bases from J, with 13 bases between. CDR1 MNHEY and CDR2 SVGAGI come from the germline V gene. The CDR3 has 13 residues. CDR3 region: CASGDAGYYGYTF. The CDR3 DNA sequence: TGTGCCAGCGGAGATGCGGGTTACTATGGCTACACCTTC.

This clone occurred a few times. The rearrangement joins TRBV7-2 to TRBJ2-5; the D is unclear. The germline V and J ends were trimmed by 1 base and 4 bases, with 4 bases remaining between them. Germline V lookup: CDR1 SGHTA, CDR2 FQGNSA. The CDR3 consists of 12 residues. The CDR3 loop is CASSLGRETQYF. The CDR3 coding sequence is TGTGCCAGCAGCTTAGGGAGAGAGACCCAGTACTTC.

The J gene is TRBJ2-1, the V gene TRBV27, with 7 bases lining up with TRBD1. From germline, CDR1 is MNHEY and CDR2 SMNVEV (reference sequence). With 5 bases clipped from V and 2 bases from J, the junction kept 6 bases outside the gene matches. This CDR3 contains 15 residues. CDR3 nucleotides: TGTGCCAGCAGTCTCGACAGGGAAGCCTACAATGAGCAGTTCTTC. It translates to CASSLDREAYNEQFF.

This clone was seen only a few times. The chain carries TRBV6-1 and TRBJ2-7; the D gene is possibly TRBD2 (5 bases). CDR1 MNHNS and CDR2 SASEGT come from the germline V gene. The CDR3 has 11 amino acids. Trimming removed 1 base at V and 12 bases at J, with 10 bases between. The CDR3 loop is CASSEGTAWYF. The DNA of the CDR3 is TGTGCCAGCAGTGAAGGGACTGCCTGGTACTTC.

The chain joins TRBV18 to TRBJ2-3; D perhaps matches TRBD2 (6 bases). The CDR3 length is 13 residues. Germline V gene data show CDR1 as KGHSH and CDR2 as LQKENI. Trimming pared 6 bases from V and 7 bases from J, leaving 14 bases between. Here the CDR3 reads CASSASERNTQYF. CDR3 sequence (DNA): TGTGCCAGCTCGGCTAGCGAGAGGAATACGCAGTATTTT.

The chain has TRBV19 and TRBJ2-1; D possibly corresponds to TRBD2 (7 bases). Germline assignment: CDR1 LNHDA and CDR2 SQIVND (reference sequence). V lost 7 bases to trimming and J lost 8 bases, with 24 bases between them. The CDR3 has 16 amino acids. For the CDR3, the DNA is TGTGCCAGTAACCCACTTTCGGGGGGCCGGGTGTATGAGCAGTTCTTC. Translated, it gives CASNPLSGGRVYEQFF.

The chain employs TRBV4-1 and TRBJ2-3, with D perhaps matching TRBD2 (5 bases). The CDR3 sequence is 15 residues long. Looked up from germline, CDR1 is MGHRA and CDR2 is YSYEKL. The V end lost 3 bases, the J end lost 0 bases, and 10 bases lay between the germline ends. CDR3 region: CASSHQAASTDTQYF. CDR3 sequence (DNA): TGCGCCAGCAGCCACCAAGCGGCCAGCACAGATACGCAGTATTTT.

This clone came up a few times. This CDR3 reads CASSPRLVIRYEQYF. The CDR3 DNA reads TGTGCCAGCAGCCCCCGACTAGTTATTCGCTACGAGCAGTACTTC. The V and J genes are TRBV27 and TRBJ2-7, with D perhaps matching TRBD2 (6 bases). The V gene lost 6 bases and the J gene lost 3 bases, with 18 bases spanning the gap. Per the germline V gene, CDR1 is MNHEY and CDR2 is SMNVEV (reference sequence). The CDR3 has 15 residues.

The chain combines TRBV9 with TRBJ1-1; D might be TRBD1 (5 bases). The V gene's germline CDR1 is SGDLS and CDR2 YYNGEE. The CDR3 contains 13 residues. Trimming removed 3 bases at V and 3 bases at J, with 9 bases between. CDR3 sequence (DNA): TGTGCCAGCAGCGGGGGGGGGTACACTGAAGCTTTCTTT. Amino acid sequence: CASSGGGYTEAFF.

This clone was seen only a few times. This chain links TRBV18 with TRBJ2-3, with D perhaps TRBD1 (5 bases). In germline, CDR1 is KGHSH, CDR2 LQKENI. The CDR3 runs 14 residues. The V end was cut by 3 bases, the J end by 2 bases, with 9 bases between. Here the CDR3 DNA reads TGTGCCAGCTCACCTTCGACAGCCACAGATACGCAGTATTTT. Translated: CASSPSTATDTQYF.

This clone was observed a handful of times. V is TRBV27 and J is TRBJ2-7, with TRBD1 matching 7 bases. CDR3 length: 13 amino acids. The ends lost 5 bases at V and 6 bases at J; junction bases unmatched: 7. Germline CDR1 and CDR2: MNHEY and SMNVEV (reference sequence). This chain's CDR3 is CASSPDRVSEQYF. The CDR3 DNA follows: TGTGCCAGCAGTCCTGACAGGGTCTCCGAGCAGTACTTC.

The rearrangement joins TRBV2 to TRBJ2-1, with 9 bases matching TRBD2. Looked up from germline, CDR1 is SNHLY and CDR2 is FYNNEI. The CDR3 runs to 18 residues. The ends lost 0 bases at V and 2 bases at J; junction bases unmatched: 8. This CDR3 is CASSEAEVGGRAYNEQFF. CDR3 sequence (DNA): TGTGCCAGCAGTGAAGCGGAAGTCGGCGGGAGGGCCTACAATGAGCAGTTCTTC.

This clone has only one observation. The gene calls are TRBV5-4 and TRBJ1-2; no reliable D call. V was cut by 1 base and J by 3 bases, with 25 bases left in between. Germline CDR1 and CDR2: SGHNT and YYREEE (reference sequence). The CDR3 contains 19 residues. CDR3 loop: CASSLSTISGGPGDYGYTF. The CDR3 DNA reads as TGTGCCAGCAGCTTGTCCACTATTTCGGGAGGCCCCGGGGACTATGGCTACACCTTC.

Only a few counts were recorded for this clone. The rearrangement joins TRBV6-5 to TRBJ2-5; D gene unclear. Germline V lookup: CDR1 MNHEY, CDR2 SVGAGI. V lost 5 bases, J lost 1 base, and 11 bases lay in between. The CDR3 sequence is 14 residues long. In DNA, the CDR3 is TGTGCCAGCAGTGGTGCATTTAGCCAAGAGACCCAGTACTTC. Translating gives CASSGAFSQETQYF.

Here the CDR3 DNA reads TGCGCCAACGGTTTAGCGGGAGCCTACGAGCAGTACTTC. Residues: CANGLAGAYEQYF. The chain links TRBV5-1 to TRBJ2-7; 9 bases are shared with TRBD2. Germline lookup yields CDR1 SGHRS and CDR2 YFSETQ. CDR3 size: 13 residues. The V and J ends lost 9 bases and 2 bases, in that order; junction bases with no gene match: 6.